These 27 T cell receptor beta chains share one sample of origin, sequenced in a study of blood T cell repertoires in COVID-19. Data came from immunoSEQ multiplex PCR; TCRdb stores just in-frame clones and leaves some out. The profile shows about 370,000 clones, roughly 92% of them singletons. Sample: PBMCs or T cells enriched from blood (not recorded which). Every receptor here comes from a woman aged 40 to 50 who had been exposed to COVID-19.

Points on this clone: One end of the junction is discordant with germline, which a read error may explain. The chain combines TRBV29-1 with TRBJ1-2, with D possibly TRBD1 on 6 matching bases. The CDR3 sequence is 10 residues long. The germline CDR1 and CDR2 sequences are SQVTM and ANQGSEA. CDR3 in DNA: TGCAGCGTTTCAATCCGGGACACCATCTTC. Amino acids: CSVSIRDTIF. Full variable domain (missing parts from reference TRBV29-1 and TRBJ1-2): SAVISQKPSRDICQRGTSLTIQCQVDSQVTMMFWYRQQPGQSLTLIATANQGSEATYESGFVIDKFPISRPNLTFSTLTVSNMSPEDSSIYLCSVSIRDTIFGSGTRLTVV.

J is TRBJ1-1 and V is TRBV11-3; possibly TRBD1 for D (5 bases). The CDR3 runs 13 residues. Trimming left V 8 bases short and J 4 bases short, with 14 bases between. Germline CDR1 and CDR2: SGHNT and YENEEA. CDR3 sequence: CASGPGDSTEAFF. CDR3 DNA sequence: TGTGCCAGCGGCCCCGGGGACTCCACTGAAGCTTTCTTT.

The chain employs TRBV9 and TRBJ1-6; D gene unclear. The germline CDR1 and CDR2 sequences are SGDLS and YYNGEE. The CDR3 is made up of 13 amino acids. Deletions cut 3 bases from V and 14 bases from J, with 15 bases between. The CDR3 nucleotides read TGTGCCAGCAGCGCCGCAAGCGGCGCATCCCTCCACTTT. Translation gives CASSAASGASLHF.

This chain connects TRBV11-3 to TRBJ1-4; 7 bases line up with TRBD1. Germline CDR1 SGHNT, CDR2 YENEEA. Trimming took 5 bases from V and 6 from J; bases not matched to a gene: 9. The CDR3 has 15 residues. The CDR3 coding sequence is TGTGCCAGCAGCACGTACAGGGGCGGTGATGAAAAACTGTTTTTT. As protein: CASSTYRGGDEKLFF.

V usage is TRBV3-1 (or the pseudogene TRBV3-2) and J usage is TRBJ2-1, with 14 bases identical to TRBD2. CDR3 length: 18 residues. Germline V gene data show CDR1 as LGHDT and CDR2 as YNNKEL (reference sequence). Unmatched junction bases numbered 12, after V lost 3 bases and J lost 8 bases. CDR3 sequence: CASSHLWTSGGITYEQFF. The DNA for the CDR3 is TGTGCCAGCAGCCACCTCTGGACTAGCGGGGGGATTACCTATGAGCAGTTCTTC.

V and J are TRBV7-3 and TRBJ2-5, with 15 bases identical to TRBD2. CDR3 length: 16 residues. From germline, CDR1 is SGHTA and CDR2 FQGTGA. The junction had 2 bases not matched to a gene; V was cut back by 2 bases and J by 4 bases. The CDR3 protein is CASSLGTSGGRETQYF. DNA of the CDR3: TGTGCCAGCAGCTTAGGGACTAGCGGGGGGCGAGAGACCCAGTACTTC.

The chain uses TRBV29-1 and TRBJ1-2; tentative D call: TRBD1 (6 bases). The V end lost 0 bases, the J end lost 5 bases, and 13 bases lay between the germline ends. This CDR3 has 14 amino acids. CDR1 and CDR2 from the germline V gene are SQVTM and ANQGSEA. The CDR3 region is CSVEDQGRSYGYTF. The CDR3 coding sequence is TGCAGCGTTGAAGATCAGGGGCGATCGTATGGCTACACCTTC.

V usage is TRBV24-1 and J usage is TRBJ2-3; 9 bases map to TRBD2. This CDR3 spans 15 amino acids. The V segment lost 5 bases and the J segment 5 bases; nucleotides outside the gene matches: 7. Per germline, CDR1 KGHDR and CDR2 SFDVKD. In nucleotides, the CDR3 is TGTGCCACCAGTGGAGAGCGGGAGGAGGAAGATACGCAGTATTTT. It translates to CATSGEREEEDTQYF.

This clone was counted a single time. This chain joins TRBV13 and TRBJ2-5; 13 bases match TRBD2. The CDR3 is made up of 16 amino acids. Germline V lookup: CDR1 PRHDT, CDR2 FYEKMQ (reference sequence). J was trimmed by 6 bases and V by 4 bases; bases with no gene match: 8. The CDR3 DNA sequence: TGTGCCAGCAGCTCTTGGACTAGCGGGAGAGGGAAGACCCAGTACTTC. Protein sequence: CASSSWTSGRGKTQYF.

The CDR3 nucleotides read TGTGCCAGCACCCCCGGGGGGCTGTCAGGGGAAAAACTGTTTTTT. As protein: CASTPGGLSGEKLFF. The V call is TRBV5-8, the J call TRBJ1-4, with a tentative D call TRBD1 (6 bases). Germline assignment: CDR1 SGHTS and CDR2 YDEGEE. There are 15 residues in the CDR3. V lost 6 bases to trimming and J lost 8 bases, with 20 bases between them.

The chain has TRBV24-1 and TRBJ2-1, with 8 bases aligning to TRBD2. The V gene's germline CDR1 is KGHDR and CDR2 SFDVKD. The V and J ends lost 6 bases and 7 bases, in that order; junction bases with no gene match: 4. The CDR3 sequence is 13 residues long. This CDR3 is CATSIAGWNEQFF. As DNA, the CDR3 is TGTGCCACCAGTATAGCGGGATGGAATGAGCAGTTCTTC.

J is TRBJ1-1 and V is TRBV18; 7 nucleotides agree with TRBD1. V shed 3 bases, J shed 0 bases, and the junction held 4 bases outside the gene matches. This CDR3 has 15 residues. Germline V gives CDR1 KGHSH, CDR2 LQKENI. The CDR3 DNA reads as TGTGCCAGCTCACCGACAGGGAACATGAACACTGAAGCTTTCTTT. Its translation: CASSPTGNMNTEAFF.

The CDR3 sequence is CAIREDRSGNTIYF. CDR3 DNA sequence: TGTGCCATCAGGGAGGACAGGTCTGGAAACACCATATATTTT. V and J are TRBV10-3 and TRBJ1-3, with TRBD1 identical over 7 bases. Germline trimming cut 6 bases from V and 1 base from J; bases unmatched to any gene: 3. Germline V CDR1 and CDR2: ENHRY, SYGVKD. This CDR3 has 14 amino acids.

The chain combines TRBV12-3 or TRBV12-4 with TRBJ1-2; TRBD1 might be the D (6 bases). The CDR3 is 13 residues long. Trimming pared 2 bases from V and 7 bases from J, leaving 11 bases between. The CDR3 nucleotides read TGTGCCAGCAGTTTAATCTGGGGGCCTGGCTACACCTTC. Translated, it gives CASSLIWGPGYTF.

The rearrangement joins TRBV12-3 or TRBV12-4 to TRBJ2-1, with D tentatively TRBD1 (6 bases). The CDR3 is 13 amino acids. Deletions cut 2 bases from V and 10 bases from J, with 12 bases between. CDR3 amino acids: CASSLSGGREQFF. CDR3 coding DNA: TGTGCCAGCAGTTTAAGTGGGGGCCGGGAGCAGTTCTTC.

This clone was counted a single time. V usage is TRBV7-9 and J usage is TRBJ1-2; 8 bases line up with TRBD1. CDR1 is SEHNR, CDR2 FQNEAQ, per germline (reference sequence). After removal of 5 bases from V and 4 bases from J, the junction contained 9 bases not matched to a gene. This CDR3 contains 15 residues. DNA for the CDR3: TGTGCCAGCAGCCCCTACTCAGGGGGCGGCTATGGCTACACCTTC. Translated, it gives CASSPYSGGGYGYTF.

The gene calls are TRBV5-1 and TRBJ2-7, with D maybe TRBD1 (6 bases). The CDR3 has 13 residues. Germline values: CDR1 SGHRS, CDR2 YFSETQ. Trimming stripped 0 bases from V and 7 bases from J, with 11 bases between. CDR3 coding DNA: TGCGCCAGCAGCTTGGGGGGGCCGGGGGAGCAGTACTTC. Its protein product is CASSLGGPGEQYF.

The chain employs TRBV27 and TRBJ1-6; no definite D call. Germline V lookup: CDR1 MNHEY, CDR2 SMNVEV (reference sequence). The CDR3 runs 12 residues. V dropped 3 bases and J dropped 10 bases, with 7 bases sitting between them. CDR3 DNA sequence: TGTGCCAGCAGTTTTTCGGGGTCACCCCTCCACTTT. Residues: CASSFSGSPLHF.

The rearrangement joins TRBV7-9 to TRBJ2-3, with 11 positions matching TRBD2. Germline V gene lookup returns CDR1 SEHNR and CDR2 FQNEAQ (reference sequence). Losses at the gene ends were 5 bases for V and 0 bases for J; bases not matched to a gene: 10. The CDR3 runs 18 residues. CDR3 DNA sequence: TGTGCCAGCAGCAGAAGCACACTAGCGGGAGCTAGCACAGATACGCAGTATTTT. It yields the protein CASSRSTLAGASTDTQYF.

The rearrangement uses TRBV19 and TRBJ1-3, with 7 bases that match TRBD1. CDR1 is LNHDA and CDR2 is SQIVND in the germline V gene (reference sequence). This CDR3 has 13 residues. The V segment lost 7 bases and the J segment 4 bases; nucleotides outside the gene matches: 4. The CDR3 DNA reads as TGTGCCAGTACCGGGACAGCAGGAAACACCATATATTTT. Encoded protein: CASTGTAGNTIYF. The variable domain in full, with the rest retrieved from reference TRBV19 and TRBJ1-3, is DGGITQSPKYLFRKEGQNVTLSCEQNLNHDAMYWYRQDPGQGLRLIYYSQIVNDFQKGDIAEGYSVSREKKESFPLTVTSAQKNPTAFYLCASTGTAGNTIYFGEGSWLTVV.

This chain joins TRBV15 and TRBJ1-1; a possible D gene is TRBD1 (5 bases). The CDR3 has 13 amino acids. Deletions cut 7 bases from V and 4 bases from J, with 13 bases between. In germline, CDR1 is LNHNV, CDR2 YYDKDF (reference sequence). In nucleotides, the CDR3 is TGTGCCACCAAGCGTTCGGGGGGCACTGAAGCTTTCTTT. Protein product: CATKRSGGTEAFF.

CDR3 nucleotides: TGCGCCAGCAGCTCGGGACAGATTAATTCACCCCTCCACTTT. This translates into CASSSGQINSPLHF. The V and J genes are TRBV5-1 and TRBJ1-6; TRBD1 matches 7 bases. V trimming: 3 bases; J trimming: 6 bases; junction bases outside the gene matches: 3. In germline, CDR1 is SGHRS, CDR2 YFSETQ. The CDR3 has 14 amino acids.

As DNA, the CDR3 is TGTGCCAGTAGTAGCCGGGTGCGGGATGAGCAGTTCTTC. This translates into CASSSRVRDEQFF. The chain couples TRBV19 to TRBJ2-1; TRBD2 is a possible D gene (5 bases). The germline CDR1 and CDR2 sequences are LNHDA and SQIVND (reference sequence). Deletions cut 4 bases from V and 8 bases from J, with 12 bases between. This CDR3 contains 13 residues.

The rearrangement uses TRBV5-1 and TRBJ2-3, with 11 bases that match TRBD1. Trimming took 4 bases from V and 0 from J; bases not matched to a gene: 4. Germline V lookup: CDR1 SGHRS, CDR2 YFSETQ. This CDR3 region has 16 residues. CDR3 DNA: TGCGCCAGCAGCGTAGGGACAGGGGGAAGCACAGATACGCAGTATTTT. Its protein product is CASSVGTGGSTDTQYF.

J is TRBJ2-3 and V is TRBV9; tentative D call: TRBD2 (5 bases). Looked up from germline, CDR1 is SGDLS and CDR2 is YYNGEE. The CDR3 is 14 residues long. Between the trimmed V and J ends, which lost 2 bases and 2 bases, there was a span of 9 bases. CDR3 sequence (DNA): TGTGCCAGCAGCGTCACAGCGGCCACAGATACGCAGTATTTT. This codes for CASSVTAATDTQYF. The full variable domain, completed using reference TRBV9 and TRBJ2-3, is DSGVTQTPKHLITATGQRVTLRCSPRSGDLSVYWYQQSLDQGLQFLIQYYNGEERAKGNILERFSAQQFPDLHSELNLSSLELGDSALYFCASSVTAATDTQYFGPGTRLTVL.

The rearrangement joins TRBV27 to TRBJ2-7, with TRBD1 matching 8 bases. The V and J ends lost 3 bases and 6 bases, in that order; junction bases with no gene match: 4. Germline CDR1 reads MNHEY; CDR2 reads SMNVEV (reference sequence). The CDR3 spans 13 residues. The CDR3 is CASSLYRGSEQYF. The CDR3 DNA reads TGTGCCAGCAGTTTGTACAGGGGGAGCGAGCAGTACTTC.

The gene calls are TRBV19 and TRBJ1-3; 9 bases map to TRBD1. Germline CDR1 reads LNHDA; CDR2 reads SQIVND (reference sequence). This CDR3 comprises 14 residues. J gave up 2 bases and V 5 bases, and 1 base lay outside the gene matches. CDR3 protein: CASSRQGAGNTIYF. CDR3 sequence (DNA): TGTGCCAGTAGTCGACAGGGGGCTGGAAACACCATATATTTT.